The clone carrying this T cell receptor beta chain was seen just once. This sample was included in a study of shared clonotypes between healthy human individuals. It was about 210 ng DNA, about 30,000 T cell genomes, that sorted-subset replicate PCRs used. Using immunoSEQ multiplex PCR, the repertoire was profiled, and TCRdb retains in-frame clones only, with some absent. Among a few million clones listed, around 94% were seen once. Into CD45RA+ naive and CD45RA-negative memory subsets, the CD4+ cells were split. The clonotype was recovered from a man younger than 35 in good health. Sequencing input: naive CD4+ T cells sorted from blood. Subset described: CD45RA+ positively selected.

The CDR3 nucleotides read TGTGCCAGCAGTCCAACAGGGGCGGTCTCCTACGAGCAGTACTTC. It specifies CASSPTGAVSYEQYF. The chain is built from TRBV6-5 and TRBJ2-7; 7 bases are a match to TRBD1. Trimming at V came to 5 bases and at J to 0 bases, leaving 7 bases not matched to a gene. Germline V gene data show CDR1 as MNHEY and CDR2 as SVGAGI. CDR3 size: 15 residues.